This TCR beta chain was profiled in a study of radiotherapy plus CTLA-4 blockade in lung cancer. Germline assignment: CDR1 SNHLY and CDR2 FYNNEI. Trimming cost V 8 bases and J 4 bases, with 14 bases left between them. The CDR3 length is 14 residues. Only in-frame clones appear in the TCRdb table, and some are missing; sequencing was by immunoSEQ multiplex PCR. The table lists tens of thousands of clones, 83% of them singletons. The rearrangement links TRBV2 to TRBJ1-4; maybe TRBD1 (5 bases). The sample consisted of peripheral blood, taken from a patient treated with radiotherapy plus ipilimumab. This clonotype was sampled from a human donor with non-small cell lung cancer who had stable disease on radiotherapy plus ipilimumab. The CDR3 sequence: CASLGGRINEKLFF. The CDR3 DNA follows: TGTGCCAGCTTGGGGGGAAGGATTAATGAAAAACTGTTTTTT.